This T cell receptor (beta chain) came from a study of shared clonotypes between healthy human individuals. Study-wide findings and caveats: Sharing of clonotypes among donors was expected to vary with sequencing depth.

This table comes from immunoSEQ multiplex PCR, and its TCRdb copy is limited to in-frame clones, with some not included. The sample comprises about half a million clones, 60% to 85% of which are singletons, and around 13% rests with the top ten. This CDR3 has 15 residues. Germline trimming cut 8 bases from V and 3 bases from J; bases unmatched to any gene: 11. CDR1 and CDR2 (germline): LNHDA, SQIVND (reference sequence). A word on this clone: Its antigen remains unidentified.

V gene TRBV19 combines with J gene TRBJ1-1, with 8 bases matching TRBD1. Input material: PBMCs. The source of this sequence is a woman aged 35 to 49 in good health. Some clones in this sample may be carry-over from other donors' samples. The CDR3 bases are TGTGCCAGTTTGGGTCGGGAGGACAGGGACACTGAAGCTTTCTTT. Translation gives CASLGREDRDTEAFF. Complete variable domain (other parts from reference TRBV19 and TRBJ1-1): DGGITQSPKYLFRKEGQNVTLSCEQNLNHDAMYWYRQDPGQGLRLIYYSQIVNDFQKGDIAEGYSVSREKKESFPLTVTSAQKNPTAFYLCASLGREDRDTEAFFGQGTRLTVV.